This is a list of T cell receptor beta chains from one sample in a study of T cell responses to AZD1222 COVID-19 vaccine. Using immunoSEQ multiplex PCR, the repertoire was profiled, and TCRdb retains in-frame clones only, with some absent. The sample holds over 100,000 clones, roughly 86% seen once. The starting material was peripheral blood, obtained on day 0 of AZD1222 vaccination. These receptors all stem from an adult in good health. Each CDR3 is given with its conserved first and last residue.

J: TRBJ1-4; length: 13; V: TRBV30; CDR3: CAWSVDTTEKLFF
J: TRBJ2-3; length: 14; V: TRBV4-2; CDR3: CASSLWNGADTQYF
J: TRBJ2-3; length: 15; V: TRBV11-1; CDR3: CASSLNGQRTDTQYF
J: TRBJ2-5; length: 15; V: TRBV27; CDR3: CASSSSGGALETQYF
J: TRBJ1-1; length: 15; V: TRBV11-1; CDR3: CASSSKMAGNTEAFF
J: TRBJ1-5; length: 17; V: TRBV7-8; CDR3: CASSPYHPTASNQPQHF
J: TRBJ1-6; length: 12; V: TRBV27; CDR3: CASKRQNSPLHF
J: TRBJ1-1; length: 12; V: TRBV4-2; CDR3: CASRGGNTEAFF
J: TRBJ2-2; length: 14; V: TRBV3-1/TRBV3-2; CDR3: CASSLTTRSGELFF
J: TRBJ1-1; length: 12; V: TRBV28; CDR3: CASSLVGGDAFF
J: TRBJ1-5; length: 16; V: TRBV5-6; CDR3: CASSPGQGNSNQPQHF
J: TRBJ2-7; length: 13; V: TRBV11-2; CDR3: CASSLVAPGEQYF
J: TRBJ2-7; length: 14; V: TRBV3-1/TRBV3-2; CDR3: CASSPGHKDYEQYF
J: TRBJ2-7; length: 15; V: TRBV14; CDR3: CASSHRVAGSYEQYF
J: TRBJ1-1; length: 13; V: TRBV7-2; CDR3: CASNPSINTEAFF
J: TRBJ1-5; length: 13; V: TRBV12-3/TRBV12-4; CDR3: CASSSRGNQPQHF
J: TRBJ1-6; length: 13; V: TRBV18; CDR3: CASSATGEGPLHF
J: TRBJ2-4; length: 13; V: TRBV7-9; CDR3: CASSTEQGDIQYF
J: TRBJ1-4; length: 15; V: TRBV24-1; CDR3: CATSENRGPDEKLFF
J: TRBJ2-3; length: 15; V: TRBV9; CDR3: CASSVFPGGTDTQYF
J: TRBJ2-3; length: 19; V: TRBV6-2/TRBV6-3; CDR3: CASSYSSSGASGNTDTQYF
J: TRBJ2-2; length: 16; V: TRBV7-8; CDR3: CASSKTSGTNTGELFF
J: TRBJ1-5; length: 13; V: TRBV10-3; CDR3: CAIRGQVWQPQHF
J: TRBJ1-4; length: 13; V: TRBV24-1; CDR3: CATSDSGGEKLFF
J: TRBJ2-3; length: 15; V: TRBV12-5; CDR3: CASARTSGNTDTQYF
J: TRBJ2-1; length: 12; V: TRBV7-9; CDR3: CASSFQGYEQFF
J: TRBJ2-5; length: 14; V: TRBV5-1; CDR3: CASSSPSGQETQYF
J: TRBJ1-3; length: 15; V: TRBV11-2; CDR3: CASSFRQGAPRGQDF
J: TRBJ2-7; length: 15; V: TRBV7-7; CDR3: CASSSDRGKPYEQYF
J: TRBJ1-1; length: 13; V: TRBV4-3; CDR3: CASSQVRADRAFF